The next 21 T cell receptor beta chains were all read from a single sample in a study of T cell clonotyping in hematopoietic cell transplantation. Documented time point: recipient sample about 28 days before transplant, after cytoreduction. The table came from immunoSEQ multiplex PCR; TCRdb's copy has only in-frame clones and leaves some out. The sample has approximately 80,000 clones; less than 96% are singletons. Specimen: peripheral blood mononuclear cells, collected before stem cell transplant. The receptors originated from a woman between 50 and 59 years old with acute myeloid leukemia. Some clones in this sample may be carry-over from other donors' samples.

This chain uses TRBV5-6 with TRBJ1-1; TRBD1 matches 9 bases. In germline, CDR1 is SGHDT, CDR2 YYEEEE. Trimming took 4 bases from V and 5 from J; bases not matched to a gene: 3. The CDR3 is made up of 13 amino acids. The CDR3 region has the DNA TGTGCCAGCAGCACAGGGGGCCCAACTGAAGCTTTCTTT. It specifies CASSTGGPTEAFF.

The V and J genes are TRBV28 and TRBJ2-7, with TRBD2 matching 11 bases. The CDR3 loop spans 16 amino acids. V lost 2 bases and J lost 4; bases outside the gene matches: 7. Germline V CDR1 and CDR2: MDHEN, SYDVKM. CDR3 bases: TGTGCCAGCAGTTTAGGTCGACTAGCGGGAAGGTACGAGCAGTACTTC. Translated, it gives CASSLGRLAGRYEQYF. Full variable domain (outside the CDR3, taken from reference TRBV28 and TRBJ2-7): DVKVTQSSRYLVKRTGEKVFLECVQDMDHENMFWYRQDPGLGLRLIYFSYDVKMKEKGDIPEGYSVSREKKERFSLILESASTNQTSMYLCASSLGRLAGRYEQYFGPGTRLTVT.

The chain joins TRBV29-1 to TRBJ2-6; D is uncertain. Germline V gene data show CDR1 as SQVTM and CDR2 as ANQGSEA. Between the trimmed V and J ends, which lost 6 bases and 1 base, there was a span of 10 bases. The CDR3 covers 14 residues. The CDR3 DNA reads TGCAGCGTCCTGGACGGATCTGGGGCCAACGTCCTGACTTTC. Translating gives CSVLDGSGANVLTF. Complete variable domain (other parts from reference TRBV29-1 and TRBJ2-6): SAVISQKPSRDICQRGTSLTIQCQVDSQVTMMFWYRQQPGQSLTLIATANQGSEATYESGFVIDKFPISRPNLTFSTLTVSNMSPEDSSIYLCSVLDGSGANVLTFGAGSRLTVL.

The chain recombines TRBV2 with TRBJ1-2; tentative D call: TRBD1 (6 bases). The V gene's germline CDR1 is SNHLY and CDR2 FYNNEI. This CDR3 has 14 residues. V gave up 10 bases and J gave up 4 bases, with 19 bases separating them. The CDR3 reads CATKGGNLGYGYTF. The CDR3 DNA follows: TGTGCCACCAAAGGGGGGAATCTAGGCTATGGCTACACCTTC.

The chain carries TRBV9 and TRBJ1-5; weak D call: TRBD1 (6 bases). V lost 3 bases and J lost 5, with 9 bases in between. CDR1 is SGDLS, CDR2 YYNGEE, per germline. This CDR3 region has 13 residues. CDR3 amino acids: CASSGGGDQPQHF. CDR3 DNA: TGTGCCAGCAGCGGAGGGGGAGATCAGCCCCAGCATTTT.

Only one count was recorded for this clone. The J gene is TRBJ1-1, the V gene TRBV30; 8 positions match TRBD1. The V gene end was trimmed by 6 bases and the J gene end by 6 bases; junction bases not matched to a gene: 3. The CDR3 is 11 residues long. Per germline, CDR1 GTSNPN and CDR2 SVGIG (reference sequence). This chain's CDR3 is CACSTGAEAFF. As DNA, the CDR3 is TGTGCCTGCTCGACAGGGGCTGAAGCTTTCTTT. Based on the CDR3 plus reference TRBV30 and TRBJ1-1, the full variable domain is SQTIHQWPATLVQPVGSPLSLECTVEGTSNPNLYWYRQAAGRGLQLLFYSVGIGQISSEVPQNLSASRPQDRQFILSSKKLLLSDSGFYLCACSTGAEAFFGQGTRLTVV.

The V gene is TRBV6-5, the J gene TRBJ1-2; 8 positions match TRBD1. CDR1 and CDR2 from the germline V gene are MNHEY and SVGAGI. With V trimmed by 5 bases and J by 8 bases, 10 bases remained unmatched. The CDR3 covers 14 residues. CDR3 in amino acids: CASSNRGELFGYTF. The CDR3 DNA reads as TGTGCCAGCAGTAACAGGGGGGAGCTATTCGGCTACACCTTC.

The chain couples TRBV28 to TRBJ1-2; D is perhaps TRBD1 (6 bases). There are 12 residues in the CDR3. V lost 7 bases and J 1 base, leaving 7 bases between the germline ends. Germline V gene data show CDR1 as MDHEN and CDR2 as SYDVKM. The CDR3 protein is CASIGGNYGYTF. The CDR3 region has the DNA TGTGCCAGCATAGGGGGTAACTATGGCTACACCTTC.

The rearrangement uses TRBV6-5 and TRBJ2-7, with 8 bases identical to TRBD1. The CDR3 runs to 15 residues. J was trimmed by 4 bases and V by 6 bases; bases with no gene match: 11. From germline, CDR1 is MNHEY and CDR2 SVGAGI. The CDR3 here is CASRTGQGAFYEQYF. Written as DNA, the CDR3 is TGTGCCAGCAGGACAGGACAGGGAGCGTTTTACGAGCAGTACTTC.

The rearrangement uses TRBV7-6 and TRBJ2-7, with D hard to call. The germline CDR1 and CDR2 sequences are SGHVS and FNYEAQ. Deletions cut 1 base from V and 4 bases from J, with 11 bases between. The CDR3 spans 14 residues. For the CDR3, the DNA is TGTGCCAGCAGCTTAGTTGGCACACAATACGAGCAGTACTTC. This codes for CASSLVGTQYEQYF.

This clone came up once. This chain links TRBV28 with TRBJ1-2; 9 nucleotides match TRBD1. Unmatched junction bases numbered 9, after V lost 3 bases and J lost 7 bases. CDR1 and CDR2 from the germline V gene are MDHEN and SYDVKM. CDR3 length equals 15 residues. The CDR3 reads CASSFSGQGKFGYTF. The CDR3 nucleotides read TGTGCCAGCAGTTTTTCGGGACAGGGAAAGTTTGGCTACACCTTC.

Regarding this clone: One end of the junction fails to match germline, which may point to a read error. This chain uses TRBV7-7 with TRBJ1-5; TRBD1 might be the D (6 bases). The CDR3 contains 13 residues. From germline, CDR1 is SSHAT and CDR2 FNYEAQ (reference sequence). The CDR3 here is CASSQDRDQPQHF. The CDR3, as DNA: TGTGCTAGCAGCCAGGACAGAGATCAGCCCCAGCATTTT.

V gene TRBV11-3 combines with J gene TRBJ2-7; D possibly matches TRBD1 or TRBD2 (5 bases each). Germline lookup yields CDR1 SGHNT and CDR2 YENEEA. The CDR3 has 13 amino acids. V was trimmed by 1 base and J by 5 bases, leaving 9 bases between them. The CDR3 DNA reads TGTGCCAGCAGCTTAGGGGGGACGGACGAGCAGTACTTC. This encodes CASSLGGTDEQYF.

The chain is built from TRBV6-6 and TRBJ2-3, with D unresolved. V lost 4 bases and J lost 3, with 8 bases in between. CDR3 length: 13 residues. CDR1 and CDR2 (germline): MNHNY, SVGAGI (reference sequence). The CDR3 protein is CASSLQRTDTQYF. The CDR3 DNA reads TGTGCCAGCAGTTTGCAAAGGACAGATACGCAGTATTTT.

The chain couples TRBV6-6 to TRBJ2-7; weak D call: TRBD1 (5 bases). The V gene lost 2 bases and the J gene lost 1 base, with 6 bases spanning the gap. The CDR3 is 13 residues long. Germline CDR1 and CDR2: MNHNY and SVGAGI (reference sequence). The CDR3 loop reads CASSYDSSYEQYF. CDR3 in DNA: TGTGCCAGCAGTTACGACAGTTCCTACGAGCAGTACTTC.

The rearrangement uses TRBV30 and TRBJ2-7, with D tentatively TRBD2 (5 bases). Germline-derived CDR1 and CDR2 are GTSNPN and SVGIG (reference sequence). The CDR3 is 12 residues long. Trimming cost V 2 bases and J 1 base, with 6 bases left between them. The CDR3 sequence: CAWSRGSYEQYF. DNA for the CDR3: TGTGCCTGGAGTAGAGGGTCCTACGAGCAGTACTTC.

The rearrangement joins TRBV4-1 to TRBJ1-2, with 10 bases lining up with TRBD1. CDR3 length: 15 residues. Trimming removed 6 bases from V and 5 bases from J; junction bases left unmatched: 9. Germline assignment: CDR1 MGHRA and CDR2 YSYEKL. CDR3 coding DNA: TGCGCCAGCAGGGGAACCGGGACAGGGGTTTATGGCTACACCTTC. It specifies CASRGTGTGVYGYTF.

V gene TRBV28 combines with J gene TRBJ1-2; no clear D. Germline CDR1 is MDHEN and CDR2 is SYDVKM. Trimming took 5 bases from V and 2 from J, leaving 30 bases between them. CDR3 length equals 20 residues. CDR3 sequence (DNA): TGTGCCAGCAGTCCCCGGACTCCAGGCCCACTCCGATTGACAAACTATGGCTACACCTTC. Translated, it gives CASSPRTPGPLRLTNYGYTF.

V and J are TRBV2 and TRBJ1-2; no firm D call. Germline V lookup: CDR1 SNHLY, CDR2 FYNNEI. CDR3 length equals 13 residues. Trimming left V 6 bases short and J 2 bases short, with 10 bases between. Here the CDR3 DNA reads TGTGCCAGCAGGGAGGGCAGAAACTATGGCTACACCTTC. As protein: CASREGRNYGYTF.

This rearrangement joins TRBV28 to TRBJ1-4; no firm D call. Trimming left V 2 bases short and J 4 bases short, with 11 bases between. This CDR3 has 15 residues. Germline CDR1 is MDHEN and CDR2 is SYDVKM. CDR3 sequence reads: CASSLIRAYNEKLFF. CDR3 bases: TGTGCCAGCAGTTTAATCCGGGCCTATAATGAAAAACTGTTTTTT.

This chain uses TRBV7-9 with TRBJ1-1; D might be TRBD1 (6 bases). V lost 1 base, J lost 6 bases, and 12 bases lay in between. The CDR3 has 14 residues. Germline lookup yields CDR1 SEHNR and CDR2 FQNEAQ (reference sequence). CDR3 sequence: CASSLGGTRSEAFF. CDR3 coding DNA: TGTGCCAGCAGCTTAGGAGGGACAAGATCTGAAGCTTTCTTT.